The T cell receptor (beta chain) described here comes from a study of T cell changes during pregnancy in multiple sclerosis. The CDR3 sequence is 13 residues long. The germline V gene encodes CDR1 LGHNT and CDR2 FRNRAP. V shed 2 bases and J 6 bases; nucleotides not matched to a gene: 1. This table comes from immunoSEQ multiplex PCR, and its TCRdb copy is limited to in-frame clones, with some not included. The data contain 85,000 to 90,000 clones, 94% of them singletons. The TCR comes from a female donor in good health, enrolled as a control in a pregnancy study. This sample comprised peripheral blood, obtained after pregnancy. This sequence joins TRBV12-5 and TRBJ2-1, with 7 bases identical to TRBD1. The CDR3 DNA reads as TGTGCTAGTGGTTTGTCAGGGGGCAATGAGCAGTTCTTC. It yields the protein CASGLSGGNEQFF.